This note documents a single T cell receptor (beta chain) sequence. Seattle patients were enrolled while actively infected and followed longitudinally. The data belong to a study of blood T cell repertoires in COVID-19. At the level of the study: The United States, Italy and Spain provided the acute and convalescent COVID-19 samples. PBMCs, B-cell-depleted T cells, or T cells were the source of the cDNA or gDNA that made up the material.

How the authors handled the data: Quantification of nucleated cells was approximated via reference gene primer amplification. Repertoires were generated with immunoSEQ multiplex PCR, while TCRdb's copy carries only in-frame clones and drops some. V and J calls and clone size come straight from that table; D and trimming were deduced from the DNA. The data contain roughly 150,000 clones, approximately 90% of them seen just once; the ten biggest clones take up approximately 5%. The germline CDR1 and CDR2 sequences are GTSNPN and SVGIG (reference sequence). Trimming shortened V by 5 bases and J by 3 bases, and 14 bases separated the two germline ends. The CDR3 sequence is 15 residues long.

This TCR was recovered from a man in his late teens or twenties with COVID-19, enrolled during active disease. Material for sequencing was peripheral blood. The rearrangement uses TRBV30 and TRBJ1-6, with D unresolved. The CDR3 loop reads CAWGGFSSYNSPLHF. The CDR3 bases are TGTGCCTGGGGAGGATTCTCGAGCTATAATTCACCCCTCCACTTT.